These 27 T cell receptor beta chains were all obtained from the same sample, sequenced in a study of blood T cells in healthy people across ages. A second roughly 6 to 12 cycle PCR used barcoded and J-beta primers. TCRdb reprocessed the 5' RACE reads with MiXCR, giving one entry per CDR3 protein. The sample lists 800,000 or so distinct CDR3 sequences; roughly 25% were seen once. The sample was also reused in another study, on T cells of mothers and their children.

The specimen sequenced was blood. All receptors come from a boy between 10 and 17 years old in good health.

This clonotype was detected ten times or more. The chain employs TRBV28 and TRBJ1-2; 7 bases align to TRBD1. V shed 6 bases and J 8 bases; nucleotides not matched to a gene: 9. This CDR3 region has 13 residues. CDR1 and CDR2 from the germline V gene are MDHEN and SYDVKM. The CDR3 is CASSLEDRWGYTF. CDR3 sequence (DNA): TGTGCCAGCAGCCTTGAGGACAGGTGGGGCTACACCTTC.

The gene calls are TRBV2 and TRBJ2-7, with a possible D match to TRBD2 (5 bases). V shed 8 bases and J shed 0 bases, with 14 bases lying between them. Looked up from germline, CDR1 is SNHLY and CDR2 is FYNNEI. This CDR3 spans 14 amino acids. The CDR3 coding sequence is TGTGCCAGCCTGGAGGACCGAAGCTCCTACGAGCAGTACTTC. This translates into CASLEDRSSYEQYF.

The rearrangement uses TRBV29-1 and TRBJ1-4; no clear D. The V end was cut by 4 bases, the J end by 7 bases, with 10 bases between. Germline V gives CDR1 SQVTM, CDR2 ANQGSEA. The CDR3 contains 12 residues. The CDR3 sequence: CSVGAGSEKLFF. Here the CDR3 DNA reads TGCAGCGTTGGGGCCGGGTCTGAAAAACTGTTTTTT.

The rearrangement links TRBV7-9 to TRBJ2-1; D may be TRBD2 (5 bases). Germline V gene sequence: CDR1 SEHNR, CDR2 FQNEAQ (reference sequence). The CDR3 totals 20 residues. V gave up 0 bases and J gave up 5 bases, with 26 bases separating them. CDR3 amino acids: CASSLASGSRGNLLDNEQFF. Written as DNA, the CDR3 is TGTGCCAGCAGCTTAGCGTCCGGGTCACGAGGGAACTTACTCGACAATGAGCAGTTCTTC.

The sample holds one count of this clonotype. The CDR3 end shows no conserved phenylalanine or tryptophan, and so a read error is likely. This chain connects TRBV6-5 to TRBJ1-3; 9 bases are a match to TRBD1. Germline V CDR1 and CDR2: MNHEY, SVGAGI. V dropped 6 bases and J dropped 3; count of bases not matched to a gene: 6. CDR3 size: 15 residues. The CDR3 DNA sequence: TGTGCCAGCAGATCCACAGGGGGCGTTGGAAACACCATATATCTT. Its translation is CASRSTGGVGNTIYL.

The chain couples TRBV6-1 to TRBJ2-1; 7 bases agree with TRBD1. Germline loops: CDR1 MNHNS, CDR2 SASEGT. The CDR3 loop spans 15 amino acids. With V trimmed by 2 bases and J by 8 bases, 9 bases remained unmatched. The CDR3 here is CASSERDGTEDEQFF. CDR3 coding DNA: TGTGCCAGCAGTGAACGAGATGGGACAGAAGATGAGCAGTTCTTC.

This clonotype turned up a few times. V usage is TRBV3-1 and J usage is TRBJ1-5; D remains unclear. The V gene lost 1 base and the J gene lost 1 base, with 8 bases spanning the gap. Looked up from germline, CDR1 is LGHDT and CDR2 is YNNKEL (reference sequence). There are 15 residues in the CDR3. CDR3 protein: CASSQAGRSNQPQHF. Here the CDR3 DNA reads TGTGCCAGCAGCCAAGCTGGGCGGAGCAATCAGCCCCAGCATTTT.

The rearrangement links TRBV7-9 to TRBJ2-4; 9 bases fit TRBD1. V dropped 1 base and J dropped 1; count of bases not matched to a gene: 14. Per germline, CDR1 SEHNR and CDR2 FQNEAQ (reference sequence). This CDR3 is built from 20 residues. CDR3 in amino acids: CASSLVPGQGGPGAKNIQYF. The CDR3 DNA is TGTGCCAGCAGCTTAGTCCCGGGACAGGGTGGACCTGGTGCCAAAAACATTCAGTACTTC.

The V and J genes are TRBV29-1 and TRBJ2-2, with unresolved D. Germline V gene lookup returns CDR1 SQVTM and CDR2 ANQGSEA. This CDR3 region has 17 residues. V was cut by 1 base and J by 4 bases, with 19 bases left in between. CDR3 protein: CSVEVGSDGHATGELFF. For the CDR3, the DNA is TGCAGCGTTGAAGTAGGGTCGGACGGGCATGCCACCGGGGAGCTGTTTTTT.

This chain uses TRBV4-3 with TRBJ2-4; 11 bases align to TRBD1. CDR3 length: 16 residues. With V trimmed by 0 bases and J by 7 bases, 5 bases remained unmatched. Germline CDR1 and CDR2: LGHNA and YSLEER. CDR3 region: CASSQDGQGAWNIQYF. The CDR3 DNA reads as TGCGCCAGCAGCCAAGATGGACAGGGGGCGTGGAACATTCAGTACTTC.

With regard to this clonotype: An end of the junction does not agree with germline; a read error may underlie this. The chain links TRBV5-1 to TRBJ2-7; no clear D gene. This CDR3 region has 13 residues. Germline loops: CDR1 SGHRS, CDR2 YFSETQ. The CDR3 region is CASSLGPSDEQYF. Written as DNA, the CDR3 is TGCGCCAGCAGCTTGGGACCCTCCGACGAGCAGTACTTC. Complete variable domain (other parts from reference TRBV5-1 and TRBJ2-7): KAGVTQTPRYLIKTRGQQVTLSCSPISGHRSVSWYQQTPGQGLQFLFEYFSETQRNKGNFPGRFSGRQFSNSRSEMNVSTLELGDSALYLCASSLGPSDEQYFGPGTRLTVT.

The rearrangement joins TRBV27 to TRBJ2-5, with a possible D match to TRBD2 (5 bases). CDR1 MNHEY and CDR2 SMNVEV come from the germline V gene (reference sequence). The CDR3 sequence is 14 residues long. V lost 5 bases to trimming and J lost 3 bases, with 13 bases between them. CDR3 coding DNA: TGTGCCAGCAGTCTCACTAGATACGAAGAGACCCAGTACTTC. Amino acids: CASSLTRYEETQYF.

This clonotype has more than one count but fewer than ten. V and J are TRBV28 and TRBJ1-2; tentatively, D is TRBD1 (6 bases). Germline CDR1 MDHEN, CDR2 SYDVKM. The CDR3 is 15 amino acids. Between the trimmed V and J ends, which lost 1 base and 5 bases, there was a span of 14 bases. CDR3 nucleotide sequence: TGTGCCAGCAGTTTATACACAGGGAAATCGTATGGCTACACCTTC. Translated: CASSLYTGKSYGYTF.

The V and J genes are TRBV27 and TRBJ2-5, with D possibly matching TRBD2 (6 bases). V gave up 8 bases and J gave up 4 bases, with 11 bases separating them. Germline-derived CDR1 and CDR2 are MNHEY and SMNVEV (reference sequence). This CDR3 has 12 residues. DNA for the CDR3: TGTGCCAGCGGGACTGTGTTAGAGACCCAGTACTTC. It codes for CASGTVLETQYF.

This clonotype was detected only a few times. The genes are TRBV7-9 and TRBJ2-2; D not resolved. The V end was cut by 1 base, the J end by 4 bases, with 7 bases between. This CDR3 has 14 residues. Germline CDR1 and CDR2: SEHNR and FQNEAQ (reference sequence). CDR3 protein: CASSLDWTTGELFF. The CDR3 DNA reads as TGTGCCAGCAGCTTAGACTGGACCACCGGGGAGCTGTTTTTT.

This clonotype was seen more than once but under ten times. The chain joins TRBV24-1 to TRBJ2-3; the D gene could be TRBD1 or TRBD2 (5 bases each). The V gene's germline CDR1 is KGHDR and CDR2 SFDVKD. The CDR3 covers 18 residues. Between the trimmed V and J ends, which lost 4 bases and 7 bases, there was a span of 26 bases. CDR3 loop: CATSDRSQGATSRNTQYF. The CDR3 coding sequence is TGTGCCACCAGTGACCGCTCGCAGGGAGCGACGAGTCGGAATACGCAGTATTTT.

The genes are TRBV11-2 and TRBJ2-3; D not resolved. CDR1 and CDR2 from the germline V gene are SGHAT and FQNNGV. Trimming shortened V by 0 bases and J by 2 bases, and 15 bases separated the two germline ends. The CDR3 has 17 amino acids. The CDR3 here is CASSLETRSFPTDTQYF. Written as DNA, the CDR3 is TGTGCCAGCAGCTTAGAAACTCGGAGTTTTCCCACAGATACGCAGTATTTT.

The chain employs TRBV6-1 and TRBJ1-1, with TRBD1 identical over 7 bases. Trimming cost V 6 bases and J 1 base; bases outside gene matches: 8. Per germline, CDR1 MNHNS and CDR2 SASEGT. CDR3 length: 15 residues. CDR3 protein: CASRRGGSANTEAFF. DNA of the CDR3: TGTGCCAGCAGGAGAGGGGGCAGCGCGAACACTGAAGCTTTCTTT.

This sequence joins TRBV20-1 and TRBJ2-5, with 10 bases identical to TRBD2. Germline loops: CDR1 DFQATT, CDR2 SNEGSKA (reference sequence). CDR3 length equals 13 residues. CDR3 nucleotide sequence: TGCAGAGCCGGGACTAGCGCGTTGCAGACCCAGTACTTC. Amino acids: CRAGTSALQTQYF.

This clonotype was counted only a few times. The DNA of the CDR3 is TGTGCCAGCAGCCCAGGGGGGCATGAGCAGTTCTTC. Translation gives CASSPGGHEQFF. The chain has TRBV5-6 and TRBJ2-5, with D possibly being TRBD1 (7 bases). The J call may not be correct, given that the DNA end is closer to TRBJ2-1. CDR1 and CDR2 from the germline V gene are SGHDT and YYEEEE. This CDR3 region has 12 residues.

The chain joins TRBV28 to TRBJ1-5; D not resolved. Between the trimmed V and J ends, which lost 4 bases and 0 bases, there was a span of 13 bases. Germline V gene sequence: CDR1 MDHEN, CDR2 SYDVKM. The length of the CDR3 is 16 residues. In nucleotides, the CDR3 is TGTGCCAGCAGTTCGACCGAAAGTTATAGCAATCAGCCCCAGCATTTT. Its translation: CASSSTESYSNQPQHF.

This clonotype was seen a few times. Given the absence of the conserved phenylalanine or tryptophan at the CDR3 end, a read error is likely. V gene TRBV9 combines with J gene TRBJ2-5; no firm D call. TRBJ2-1 matches the DNA end more closely, so the J call is doubtful. This CDR3 has 13 amino acids. Germline V lookup: CDR1 SGDLS, CDR2 YYNGEE. The CDR3 DNA reads TGTGCCAGCAGCGTAGGTACCTACAATGAGCAGTTCCTC. Protein product: CASSVGTYNEQFL.

This clonotype has only a few counts. V usage is TRBV20-1 and J usage is TRBJ2-3; 12 nucleotides agree with TRBD2. After removal of 6 bases from V and 5 bases from J, the junction contained 6 bases not matched to a gene. The CDR3 is 14 residues long. CDR1 and CDR2 from the germline V gene are DFQATT and SNEGSKA (reference sequence). CDR3: CSAWGLAGRDTQYF. The CDR3 DNA follows: TGCAGTGCGTGGGGACTAGCGGGTCGAGATACGCAGTATTTT.

The chain has TRBV7-3 and TRBJ2-1; the D gene is possibly TRBD2 (5 bases). Looked up from germline, CDR1 is SGHTA and CDR2 is FQGTGA. Deletions cut 5 bases from V and 10 bases from J, with 12 bases between. CDR3 length: 12 amino acids. The CDR3 region is CASSLATGEQFF. Here the CDR3 DNA reads TGTGCCAGCAGCCTGGCGACGGGGGAGCAGTTCTTC.

The chain has TRBV6-1 and TRBJ1-1, with 11 nucleotides matching TRBD1. This CDR3 region has 16 residues. Germline trimming cut 7 bases from V and 5 bases from J; bases unmatched to any gene: 12. The germline gives CDR1 MNHNS, CDR2 SASEGT. This CDR3 is CASNNRDRGKGTEAFF. The CDR3, as DNA: TGTGCCAGCAATAACCGGGACAGGGGGAAAGGGACTGAAGCTTTCTTT.

CDR3 protein: CASSSHSNAGQMNTEAFF. The CDR3 nucleotides are TGTGCCAGTAGTAGCCACTCTAACGCGGGACAGATGAACACTGAAGCTTTCTTT. The chain has TRBV19 and TRBJ1-1; 7 nucleotides align to TRBD1. J lost 0 bases, V lost 4 bases, and 14 bases had no gene match. CDR1 and CDR2 (germline): LNHDA, SQIVND (reference sequence). The CDR3 spans 18 residues.

This chain connects TRBV15 to TRBJ1-6, with 9 nucleotides matching TRBD1. Germline V gene lookup returns CDR1 LNHNV and CDR2 YYDKDF (reference sequence). V gave up 0 bases and J gave up 9 bases; unmatched junction bases: 6. This CDR3 spans 16 amino acids. The CDR3 reads CATSRDRGQGPSPLHF. For the CDR3, the DNA is TGTGCCACCAGCAGAGACAGGGGACAGGGACCTTCACCCCTCCACTTT.